This T cell receptor beta chain was profiled in a study of shared clonotypes between healthy human individuals. The table came from immunoSEQ multiplex PCR; TCRdb's copy has only in-frame clones and leaves some out. The sample carries about 2,100,000 clones, 85% to 95% recorded once. Naive CD8 isolation took CD45RO-negative cells positively selected for CCR7 and excluded terminally differentiated effector memory CD45RA+ cells. Germline CDR1 reads SGHRS; CDR2 reads YFSETQ. There are 13 residues in the CDR3. Between the trimmed V and J ends, which lost 2 bases and 6 bases, there was a span of 11 bases.

This sequence joins TRBV5-1 and TRBJ1-1; the D gene is possibly TRBD1 (5 bases). The clonotype comes from a young man in good health. Some clones in this sample may be carry-over from other donors' samples. The sample was naive CD8+ T cells from PBMCs. CDR3 in amino acids: CASSFGGNAEAFF. The CDR3 DNA sequence: TGCGCCAGCAGCTTTGGGGGGAATGCTGAAGCTTTCTTT.